These T cell receptor beta chains were read from a single sample in a study of CD8+ T cells in alopecia areata. Sequencing was performed with immunoSEQ multiplex PCR; in TCRdb, only in-frame clones are kept and a portion is missing. The sample has 110,000 to 150,000 clones, roughly 64% seen once. Specimen: CD4+ T cells sorted from blood, collected at week 0. The source of these receptors is a human donor with alopecia areata. Each CDR3 is given with its conserved first and last residue. D genes are given only for firm matches. Size values are once, few and many counts, or a class for expanded clones, and some rows have none.

cdr3_nt: TGCGCCAGCAGCGACTTTCAGACCCAGTACTTC; cdr3_aa: CASSDFQTQYF; v_call: TRBV5-1; clone_size: once; d_call: .; j_call: TRBJ2-5
cdr3_nt: TGTGCCAGCAGCCTTCAGATGAACACTGAAGCTTTCTTT; cdr3_aa: CASSLQMNTEAFF; v_call: TRBV4-2; clone_size: .; d_call: .; j_call: TRBJ1-1
cdr3_nt: TGCAGTGCTAGACTAGAGTCACCCCTCCACTTT; cdr3_aa: CSARLESPLHF; v_call: TRBV20-1; clone_size: .; d_call: .; j_call: TRBJ1-6
cdr3_nt: TGCGCCAGCAGCCAAGTCGGACTAGCGGGAGAGACCCAGTACTTC; cdr3_aa: CASSQVGLAGETQYF; v_call: TRBV4-1; clone_size: .; d_call: TRBD2; j_call: TRBJ2-5
cdr3_nt: TGTGCCTGGAGGACAGGTCGTGAAGCTTTCTTT; cdr3_aa: CAWRTGREAFF; v_call: TRBV30; clone_size: .; d_call: .; j_call: TRBJ1-1
cdr3_nt: TGTGCCAGCAGCGCTGCAGGGGCTACCTCTGGAAACACCATATATTTT; cdr3_aa: CASSAAGATSGNTIYF; v_call: TRBV9; clone_size: few; d_call: .; j_call: TRBJ1-3
cdr3_nt: TGTGCCAGCAGTTACTCGTACAGGAGGAACACTGAAGCTTTCTTT; cdr3_aa: CASSYSYRRNTEAFF; v_call: TRBV6-5; clone_size: .; d_call: .; j_call: TRBJ1-1
cdr3_nt: TGTGCCTGGAGTGACGAACGTCGCGGGGGGGCCAACGTCCTGACTTTC; cdr3_aa: CAWSDERRGGANVLTF; v_call: TRBV30; clone_size: .; d_call: .; j_call: TRBJ2-6
cdr3_nt: TGTGCCAGCTCATCGAACAGGGGATCAGAGACCCAGTACTTC; cdr3_aa: CASSSNRGSETQYF; v_call: TRBV18; clone_size: .; d_call: TRBD1; j_call: TRBJ2-5
cdr3_nt: TGTGCCAGTAGTCCCCTGATCGGGACAGGGGAATCCTACGAGCAGTACTTC; cdr3_aa: CASSPLIGTGESYEQYF; v_call: TRBV19; clone_size: few; d_call: TRBD1; j_call: TRBJ2-7
cdr3_nt: TGTGCCACCTCACCTACTAGCGGGGGGCCAAATGAGCAGTTCTTC; cdr3_aa: CATSPTSGGPNEQFF; v_call: TRBV7-9; clone_size: .; d_call: TRBD2; j_call: TRBJ2-1
cdr3_nt: TGTGCCAGCAGACGGGGACAGGGCGCGAACACCGGGGAGCTGTTTTTT; cdr3_aa: CASRRGQGANTGELFF; v_call: TRBV27; clone_size: few; d_call: TRBD1; j_call: TRBJ2-2
cdr3_nt: TGTGCCAGCAGTGAAATAGGATGGGAGCAGTTCTTC; cdr3_aa: CASSEIGWEQFF; v_call: TRBV25-1; clone_size: .; d_call: .; j_call: TRBJ2-1
cdr3_nt: TGTGCCTGGAGTTACCCCAGGGCTGGGATCTCAGATACGCAGTATTTT; cdr3_aa: CAWSYPRAGISDTQYF; v_call: TRBV30; clone_size: .; d_call: .; j_call: TRBJ2-3
cdr3_nt: TGTGCCATCAGTGAGGATGGAGGGAGTAATGAAAAACTGTTTTTT; cdr3_aa: CAISEDGGSNEKLFF; v_call: TRBV10-3; clone_size: few; d_call: .; j_call: TRBJ1-4
cdr3_nt: TGTGCCTGGAGTCCATTGAGTGGCTACACCTTC; cdr3_aa: CAWSPLSGYTF; v_call: TRBV30; clone_size: .; d_call: .; j_call: TRBJ1-2
cdr3_nt: TGTGCCAGCAGTGAAATGAGGGGGGGCACAGATACGCAGTATTTT; cdr3_aa: CASSEMRGGTDTQYF; v_call: TRBV2; clone_size: once; d_call: .; j_call: TRBJ2-3
cdr3_nt: TGTGCCAGCAGCGTAGGTCCCAGGGGTCGGAATTCACCCCTCCACTTT; cdr3_aa: CASSVGPRGRNSPLHF; v_call: TRBV9; clone_size: .; d_call: .; j_call: TRBJ1-6
cdr3_nt: TGTGCCAGCAGCCTAGCGGGGAGCTCCTACAATGAGCAGTTCTTC; cdr3_aa: CASSLAGSSYNEQFF; v_call: TRBV7-2; clone_size: once; d_call: TRBD2; j_call: TRBJ2-1
cdr3_nt: TGTGCCAGCAGCTTATACGCGGGACAGGAAGGAGAAAAACTGTTTTTT; cdr3_aa: CASSLYAGQEGEKLFF; v_call: TRBV7-9; clone_size: .; d_call: TRBD1; j_call: TRBJ1-4
cdr3_nt: TGCAGCGTCTCGACAGGGTGGGACACTGAAGCTTTCTTT; cdr3_aa: CSVSTGWDTEAFF; v_call: TRBV29-1; clone_size: .; d_call: TRBD1; j_call: TRBJ1-1
cdr3_nt: TGTGCCAGCAAAGGACGGATTTCTGAAAAACTGTTTTTT; cdr3_aa: CASKGRISEKLFF; v_call: TRBV6-5; clone_size: few; d_call: .; j_call: TRBJ1-4
cdr3_nt: TGTGCCAGCAGTTTCCAGACAGGGTTCTACGAGCAGTACTTC; cdr3_aa: CASSFQTGFYEQYF; v_call: TRBV27; clone_size: .; d_call: TRBD1; j_call: TRBJ2-7
cdr3_nt: TGCGCCAGCAGCTTTAGCGGAAGCTACGAGCAGTACTTC; cdr3_aa: CASSFSGSYEQYF; v_call: TRBV5-1; clone_size: .; d_call: .; j_call: TRBJ2-7
cdr3_nt: TGCGCCAGCAGCCAAGGGACAGGAGGATCTGGGGCCAACGTCCTGACTTTC; cdr3_aa: CASSQGTGGSGANVLTF; v_call: TRBV4-3; clone_size: .; d_call: TRBD1; j_call: TRBJ2-6
cdr3_nt: TGCGCCAGCAGCTTGGTTGGGGGGGCGACTGAAGCTTTCTTT; cdr3_aa: CASSLVGGATEAFF; v_call: TRBV5-1; clone_size: .; d_call: .; j_call: TRBJ1-1
cdr3_nt: TGCAGCGTCTACGACAGGGCCTCTAACTATGGCTACACCTTC; cdr3_aa: CSVYDRASNYGYTF; v_call: TRBV29-1; clone_size: .; d_call: TRBD1; j_call: TRBJ1-2
cdr3_nt: TGCGCCAGCAGCTCGACAGGGGCTAGGTACGAGCAGTACTTC; cdr3_aa: CASSSTGARYEQYF; v_call: TRBV4-1; clone_size: .; d_call: TRBD1; j_call: TRBJ2-7
cdr3_nt: TGCGCCAGCAGCTTGGAGGCAGTCTATGGCTACACCTTC; cdr3_aa: CASSLEAVYGYTF; v_call: TRBV5-1; clone_size: .; d_call: .; j_call: TRBJ1-2